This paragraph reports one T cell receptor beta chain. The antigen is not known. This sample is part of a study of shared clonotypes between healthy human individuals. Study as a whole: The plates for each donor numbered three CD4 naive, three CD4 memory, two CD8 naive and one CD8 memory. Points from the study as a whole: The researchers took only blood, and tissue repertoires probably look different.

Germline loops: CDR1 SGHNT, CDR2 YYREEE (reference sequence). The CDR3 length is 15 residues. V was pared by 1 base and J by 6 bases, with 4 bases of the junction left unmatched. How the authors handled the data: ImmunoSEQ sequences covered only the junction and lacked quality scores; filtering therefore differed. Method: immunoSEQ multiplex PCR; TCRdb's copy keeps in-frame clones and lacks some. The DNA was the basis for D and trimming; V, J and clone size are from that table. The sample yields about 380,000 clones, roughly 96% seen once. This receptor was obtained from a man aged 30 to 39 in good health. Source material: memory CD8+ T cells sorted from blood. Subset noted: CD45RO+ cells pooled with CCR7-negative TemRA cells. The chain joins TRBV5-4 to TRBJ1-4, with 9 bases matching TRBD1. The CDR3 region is CASSLFGQGYEKLFF. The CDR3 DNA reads TGTGCCAGCAGCTTGTTTGGACAGGGGTATGAAAAACTGTTTTTT.